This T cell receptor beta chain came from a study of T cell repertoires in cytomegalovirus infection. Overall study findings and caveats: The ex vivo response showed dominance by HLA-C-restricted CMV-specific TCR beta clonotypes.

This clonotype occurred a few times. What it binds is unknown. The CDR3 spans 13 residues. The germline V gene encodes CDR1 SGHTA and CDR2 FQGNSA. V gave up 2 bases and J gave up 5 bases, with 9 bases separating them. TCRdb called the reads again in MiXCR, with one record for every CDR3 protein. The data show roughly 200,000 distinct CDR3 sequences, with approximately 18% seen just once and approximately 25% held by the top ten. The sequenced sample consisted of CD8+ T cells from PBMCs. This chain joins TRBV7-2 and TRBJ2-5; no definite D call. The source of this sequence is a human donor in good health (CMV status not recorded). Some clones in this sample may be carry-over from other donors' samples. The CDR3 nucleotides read TGTGCCAGCAGCTTAAACAGAGCGGAGACCCAGTACTTC. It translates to CASSLNRAETQYF.